A selection of T cell receptor beta chains follows, all from one sample in a study of CD8+ T cells in alopecia areata. TCRdb keeps only in-frame clones here, not all; method: immunoSEQ multiplex PCR. This repertoire shows a few hundred thousand clones, roughly 63% found once; its top ten account for roughly 0.93%. The sequencing here drew on CD4+ T cells sorted from blood, taken between weeks 51 and 52, from a patient treated with tofacitinib. These receptors were taken from a human donor with alopecia areata. Both conserved end residues are part of each CDR3. A D gene is named only where the DNA matches it firmly. Clone size, where shown, is once, few, many, or a class for clones that have expanded.

V gene	clone size	J gene	CDR3 length	D gene	CDR3 DNA	CDR3 protein
TRBV6-1	.	TRBJ2-5	13	TRBD1	TGTGCCAGCAGATGGGGACAGCTGGAGACCCAGTACTTC	CASRWGQLETQYF
TRBV23-1	few	TRBJ2-1	14	TRBD1	TGCGCCACCTGTAAAGGGACAGACAACAATGAGCAGTTCTTC	CATCKGTDNNEQFF
TRBV15	.	TRBJ1-2	14	.	TGTGCCACCAGCAGAGATTCCAGCTCCTATGGCTACACCTTC	CATSRDSSSYGYTF
TRBV6-6	once	TRBJ2-3	13	.	TGTGCCAGCAGTAGAGTTAACCCTGATACGCAGTATTTT	CASSRVNPDTQYF
TRBV6-5	.	TRBJ1-2	12	.	TGTGCCAGCAGGAAAGAAAACTATGGCTACACCTTC	CASRKENYGYTF
TRBV10-3	.	TRBJ1-5	14	TRBD1	TGTGCCGTAGGGACAGTGAATAGCAATCAGCCCCAGCATTTT	CAVGTVNSNQPQHF
TRBV29-1	.	TRBJ2-5	12	TRBD1	TGCAGCGCTAGGGACAGCCAAGAGACCCAGTACTTC	CSARDSQETQYF
TRBV6-6	.	TRBJ1-1	15	.	TGTGCCAGCAGTCTACGCGCGGGGATGAACACTGAAGCTTTCTTT	CASSLRAGMNTEAFF
TRBV4-3	once	TRBJ2-2	15	TRBD1	TGCGCCAGCAGCCAAGTCCCCAGGGGGCCCGGGGAGCTGTTTTTT	CASSQVPRGPGELFF
TRBV5-5	.	TRBJ1-2	13	.	TGTGCCAGCAGCTTGTACGACGAACGGGGATACACCTTC	CASSLYDERGYTF
TRBV6-5	few	TRBJ1-1	13	.	TGTGCCAGCATAAAGGAGTCCGGCACTGAAGCTTTCTTT	CASIKESGTEAFF
TRBV7-9	few	TRBJ2-5	13	.	TGTGCCAGCAGCCAAGGTGGGGGAGAGACCCAGTACTTC	CASSQGGGETQYF
TRBV30	.	TRBJ1-1	13	.	TGTGCCTGGAGTGCTTGGCCGAACACTGAAGCTTTCTTT	CAWSAWPNTEAFF
TRBV29-1	.	TRBJ2-3	13	.	TGCAGCGTTGGTACCGGGACCACAGATACGCAGTATTTT	CSVGTGTTDTQYF
TRBV5-6	.	TRBJ1-1	15	.	TGTGCCAGCAGCTTGGACCTTAGGCTGAACACTGAAGCTTTCTTT	CASSLDLRLNTEAFF
TRBV5-6	.	TRBJ2-7	12	.	TGTGCCAGCAGCTTGTCCACCTACGAGCAGTACTTC	CASSLSTYEQYF
TRBV9	.	TRBJ1-1	12	TRBD1	TGTGCCAGCAGCGTTCGGACAGGAGAAGCTTTCTTT	CASSVRTGEAFF
TRBV30	once	TRBJ1-2	13	.	TGTGCCTGGAACGCTTTTGGCGGCTATGGCTACACCTTC	CAWNAFGGYGYTF
TRBV30	.	TRBJ1-1	12	.	TGTGCCTGGAGTGTACGTTTAGGGACGGCTTTCTTT	CAWSVRLGTAFF
TRBV7-2	.	TRBJ2-5	16	.	TGTGCCAGCAGCCCGCCGCGGCGGGGGCGCGGGGAGACCCAGTACTTC	CASSPPRRGRGETQYF
TRBV4-2	.	TRBJ2-1	14	.	TGTGCCAGCAGCCAAGAGTGGACAGCCAATGAGCAGTTCTTC	CASSQEWTANEQFF
TRBV6-5	.	TRBJ2-1	14	TRBD2	TGTGCCAGCAGTTATCTAGCGGGGGGAAGTGAGCAGTTCTTC	CASSYLAGGSEQFF
TRBV19	few	TRBJ1-1	14	.	TGTGCCAGTAGTATTCGGGGCGCAGACACTGAAGCTTTCTTT	CASSIRGADTEAFF
TRBV13	.	TRBJ2-1	16	.	TGTGCCAGCAGCTCTCTGGGCTCGAGCTCCTACAATGAGCAGTTCTTC	CASSSLGSSSYNEQFF
TRBV15	few	TRBJ2-3	15	.	TGTGCCACCAGCAGAGATTGGGGTAGCACAGATACGCAGTATTTT	CATSRDWGSTDTQYF
TRBV30	once	TRBJ2-6	14	.	TGTGCCTGGGGCGGGGGCTCAGGGGCCAACGTCCTGACTTTC	CAWGGGSGANVLTF
TRBV9	few	TRBJ2-1	17	TRBD2	TGTGCCAGCAGCGTAGACGTCCCGGGACTAGTAAGGAATGAGCAGTTCTTC	CASSVDVPGLVRNEQFF
TRBV5-1	.	TRBJ2-5	14	.	TGCGCCAGCAGCTTGTTCACTATCCAAGAGACCCAGTACTTC	CASSLFTIQETQYF
TRBV5-6	.	TRBJ1-5	13	.	TGTGCCAGCAGCTTGGTCGGGGATCAGCCCCAGCATTTT	CASSLVGDQPQHF
TRBV29-1	few	TRBJ1-4	12	.	TGCAGCGCCGGGACCCTAAATGAAAAACTGTTTTTT	CSAGTLNEKLFF
TRBV6-1	.	TRBJ2-3	17	TRBD2	TGTGCCAGCAGTGAACTTGGCGGGGGGTCCCCCACAGATACGCAGTATTTT	CASSELGGGSPTDTQYF
TRBV29-1	.	TRBJ2-2	13	.	TGCAGCGTTGAACGGACGAACACCGGGGAGCTGTTTTTT	CSVERTNTGELFF
TRBV11-2	once	TRBJ2-7	13	TRBD1	TGTGCCAGCAGCGGCCCGACAGGGACCGAGCAGTACTTC	CASSGPTGTEQYF
TRBV10-3	.	TRBJ1-2	13	.	TGTGCCATCAGTGAGTCGGAAGGCTATGGCTACACCTTC	CAISESEGYGYTF
TRBV18	few	TRBJ2-5	13	.	TGTGCCAGCTCACCAGACAGGCAAGAGACCCAGTACTTC	CASSPDRQETQYF
TRBV4-1	.	TRBJ1-5	15	.	TGCGCCAGCAGCTCCCGACAGATTAGCAATCAGCCCCAGCATTTT	CASSSRQISNQPQHF
TRBV5-1	.	TRBJ2-5	15	TRBD1	TGCGCCAGCAGCACTTTACGGACAGGCCAAGAGACCCAGTACTTC	CASSTLRTGQETQYF
TRBV5-6	once	TRBJ1-5	16	.	TGTGCCAGCAGCCTAGGAAGCGTCCGGGGAGATCAGCCCCAGCATTTT	CASSLGSVRGDQPQHF
TRBV11-2	few	TRBJ2-1	13	.	TGTGCCAGCAGCTTAAATCGCGGCAATGAGCAGTTCTTC	CASSLNRGNEQFF
TRBV6-5	.	TRBJ1-4	13	.	TGTGCCAGCAGTTACCTACGCGGTGAAAAACTGTTTTTT	CASSYLRGEKLFF
TRBV5-6	.	TRBJ2-5	12	.	TGTGCCAGCAGTCTTTCCTTGGAGACCCAGTACTTC	CASSLSLETQYF
TRBV30	.	TRBJ2-1	14	.	TGTGCCTGGAGTTCAGGGGCAAGGAACAATGAGCAGTTCTTC	CAWSSGARNNEQFF
TRBV5-1	once	TRBJ1-5	18	TRBD1	TGCGCCAGCAGCTTGGTTCCGACCGGGACAGGGAGCAATCAGCCCCAGCATTTT	CASSLVPTGTGSNQPQHF
TRBV30	.	TRBJ2-5	13	.	TGTGCCTGGAACCCTTCGGTCTATGAGACCCAGTACTTC	CAWNPSVYETQYF
TRBV18	.	TRBJ2-3	18	.	TGTGCCAGCTCACCACAAGTCAGCAGGGGAGGATCCGCAGATACGCAGTATTTT	CASSPQVSRGGSADTQYF
TRBV6-5	.	TRBJ2-7	15	.	TGTGCCAGCAGTTACTCGACCCCTCTTTCCTACGAGCAGTACTTC	CASSYSTPLSYEQYF
TRBV6-1	.	TRBJ2-2	16	.	TGTGCCAGCAGTGAAGGGTCGACACTTAACACCGGGGAGCTGTTTTTT	CASSEGSTLNTGELFF
TRBV5-1	.	TRBJ2-1	14	TRBD1	TGCGCCAGCAGCATGGGGACAGTACTCAATGAGCAGTTCTTC	CASSMGTVLNEQFF
TRBV5-1	.	TRBJ1-5	16	TRBD1	TGCGCCAGCAGCCCGGGGACAGGGAAAGGCAATCAGCCCCAGCATTTT	CASSPGTGKGNQPQHF
TRBV5-6	.	TRBJ2-7	12	.	TGTGCCAGCGAACGTAGGTTGGGCGAGCAGTACTTC	CASERRLGEQYF
TRBV9	.	TRBJ1-4	13	.	TGTGCCAGCAGCCCGCGGACGGGGGAAAAACTGTTTTTT	CASSPRTGEKLFF